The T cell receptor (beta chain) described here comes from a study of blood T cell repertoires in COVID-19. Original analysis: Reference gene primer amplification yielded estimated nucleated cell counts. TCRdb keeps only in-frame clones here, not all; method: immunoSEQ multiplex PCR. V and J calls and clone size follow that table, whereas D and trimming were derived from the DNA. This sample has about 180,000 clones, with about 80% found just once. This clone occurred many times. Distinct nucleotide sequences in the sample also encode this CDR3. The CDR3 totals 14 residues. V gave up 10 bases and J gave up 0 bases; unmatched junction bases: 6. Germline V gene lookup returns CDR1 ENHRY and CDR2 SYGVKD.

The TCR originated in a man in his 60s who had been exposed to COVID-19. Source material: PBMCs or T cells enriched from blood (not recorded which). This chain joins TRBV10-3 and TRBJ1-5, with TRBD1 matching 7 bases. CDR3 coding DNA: TGTGCCAGCGGGACAGCAGATAGCAATCAGCCCCAGCATTTT. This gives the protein CASGTADSNQPQHF.